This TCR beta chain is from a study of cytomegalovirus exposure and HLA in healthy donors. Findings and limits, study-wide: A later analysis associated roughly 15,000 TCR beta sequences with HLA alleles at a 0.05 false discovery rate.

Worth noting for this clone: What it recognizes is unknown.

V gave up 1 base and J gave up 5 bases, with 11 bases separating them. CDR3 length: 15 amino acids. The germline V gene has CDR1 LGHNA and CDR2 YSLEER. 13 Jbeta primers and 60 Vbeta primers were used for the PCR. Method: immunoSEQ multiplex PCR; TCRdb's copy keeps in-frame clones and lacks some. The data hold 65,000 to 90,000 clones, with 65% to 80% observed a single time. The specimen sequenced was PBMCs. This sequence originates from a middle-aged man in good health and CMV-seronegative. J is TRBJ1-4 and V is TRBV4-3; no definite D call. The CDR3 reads CASSQGVSGNEKLFF. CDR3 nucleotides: TGCGCCAGCAGCCAAGGGGTGAGCGGCAATGAAAAACTGTTTTTT.